These 8 T cell receptor beta chains were sequenced from one sample in a study of beta chain features in type 1 diabetes. What was sequenced were expressed TCRB transcripts, since all of the isolated RNA had been reverse transcribed. The repertoire was sequenced with immunoSEQ multiplex PCR; TCRdb's copy has only in-frame clones and lacks some. The sample has 330,000 or so clones, roughly 15% seen once; the top ten hold approximately 6.7%. The source material was central memory CD4+ T cells from blood. All receptors come from a man aged 25 to 40 in good health.

In this sample, this clone turned up a few times. The genes are TRBV30 and TRBJ1-1; D not resolved. The CDR3 totals 13 residues. Trimming pared 4 bases from V and 1 base from J, leaving 10 bases between. Germline-derived CDR1 and CDR2 are GTSNPN and SVGIG (reference sequence). The CDR3 is CAWTQPANTEAFF. The CDR3 DNA is TGTGCCTGGACCCAGCCAGCGAACACTGAAGCTTTCTTT.

J is TRBJ1-1 and V is TRBV9, with TRBD1 identical over 7 bases. Germline trimming cut 3 bases from V and 5 bases from J; bases unmatched to any gene: 4. CDR1 is SGDLS and CDR2 is YYNGEE in the germline V gene. This CDR3 spans 13 amino acids. CDR3 loop: CASSGQGVTEAFF. In DNA, the CDR3 is TGTGCCAGCAGCGGACAGGGAGTTACTGAAGCTTTCTTT.

A word on this clone: Different DNA sequences within this sample yield the same CDR3. The rearrangement uses TRBV7-2 and TRBJ2-5; TRBD2 matches at 12 bases. V dropped 5 bases and J dropped 4; count of bases not matched to a gene: 5. Germline-derived CDR1 and CDR2 are SGHTA and FQGNSA. This CDR3 has 15 residues. The CDR3 DNA sequence: TGTGCCAGCAGCCTCCGACTAGCGGGGGTAGAGACCCAGTACTTC. Its protein product is CASSLRLAGVETQYF. The full variable domain, in which reference TRBV7-2 and TRBJ2-5 provide the parts outside the CDR3, is GAGVSQSPSNKVTEKGKDVELRCDPISGHTALYWYRQSLGQGLEFLIYFQGNSAPDKSGLPSDRFSAERTGGSVSTLTIQRTQQEDSAVYLCASSLRLAGVETQYFGPGTRLLVL.

This clone was counted between two and nine times. CDR3 loop: CASSQEGLTSTDTQYF. In nucleotides, the CDR3 is TGCGCCAGCAGCCAAGAGGGACTTACTAGCACAGATACGCAGTATTTT. The chain carries TRBV4-3 and TRBJ2-3, with a tentative D call TRBD2 (6 bases). The germline V and J ends were trimmed by 0 bases and 0 bases, with 10 bases remaining between them. Germline-derived CDR1 and CDR2 are LGHNA and YSLEER. The CDR3 is 16 residues long.

CDR3 DNA sequence: TGTGCCAGCAGCCGCAGGGGGGGCAGCAGCATCTCTGGAAACACCATATATTTT. Protein sequence: CASSRRGGSSISGNTIYF. The chain recombines TRBV7-2 with TRBJ1-3, with TRBD1 matching 7 bases. CDR3 length equals 18 residues. The germline gives CDR1 SGHTA, CDR2 FQGNSA. V lost 5 bases to trimming and J lost 0 bases; unmatched junction nucleotides: 13.

This clone was observed a handful of times. The gene calls are TRBV10-3 and TRBJ2-2; the D is unclear. There are 13 residues in the CDR3. Trimming shortened V by 8 bases and J by 3 bases, and 10 bases separated the two germline ends. CDR1 and CDR2 (germline): ENHRY, SYGVKD. CDR3: CAIAHPDTGELFF. DNA of the CDR3: TGTGCCATCGCCCACCCGGACACCGGGGAGCTGTTTTTT.

This chain links TRBV27 with TRBJ2-5; D uncertain. CDR1 and CDR2 (germline): MNHEY, SMNVEV (reference sequence). Trimming removed 8 bases at V and 7 bases at J, with 20 bases between. The CDR3 contains 14 residues. This CDR3 reads CASGKGQAMRTQYF. CDR3 nucleotide sequence: TGTGCCAGCGGAAAAGGGCAGGCCATGCGGACCCAGTACTTC.

The chain combines TRBV7-2 with TRBJ2-7; weak D call: TRBD1 (6 bases). The V end was cut by 5 bases, the J end by 6 bases, with 14 bases between. The CDR3 has 13 residues. The V gene's germline CDR1 is SGHTA and CDR2 FQGNSA. The CDR3 protein is CASSLLQGSEQYV. The CDR3 DNA is TGTGCCAGCAGCCTGCTACAGGGCAGCGAGCAGTACGTC.